This is a list of T cell receptor beta chains from one sample in a study of shared clonotypes between healthy human individuals. Measured with immunoSEQ multiplex PCR; TCRdb has only the in-frame clones, and not every one. The repertoire holds about 870,000 clones, with 85% to 95% as singletons. Specimen: naive CD8+ T cells sorted from blood. These receptors were taken from a man between 25 and 39 years old in good health. Both conserved end residues are part of each CDR3. Fields, in order: D gene, J gene, V gene, clone size, CDR3 protein, CDR3 DNA. A D gene is named only where the DNA matches it firmly. Some rows mark clone size as missing; the rest say once, few, many or name a class of expanded clone.

d_call: .; j_call: TRBJ2-3; v_call: TRBV4-2; clone_size: once; cdr3_aa: CASSQAVWDTQYF; cdr3_nt: TGTGCCAGCAGCCAAGCGGTTTGGGATACGCAGTATTTT
d_call: TRBD2; j_call: TRBJ2-1; v_call: TRBV27; clone_size: .; cdr3_aa: CASSSTSGVYNEQFF; cdr3_nt: TGTGCCAGCAGTTCCACTAGCGGGGTCTACAATGAGCAGTTCTTC
d_call: .; j_call: TRBJ2-7; v_call: TRBV5-1; clone_size: .; cdr3_aa: CASSLVGDSYEQYF; cdr3_nt: TGCGCCAGCAGCTTGGTCGGGGATTCCTACGAGCAGTACTTC
d_call: TRBD2; j_call: TRBJ2-3; v_call: TRBV27; clone_size: .; cdr3_aa: CASSSGLAGGTQYF; cdr3_nt: TGTGCCAGCAGTTCGGGACTAGCGGGAGGTACGCAGTATTTT
d_call: .; j_call: TRBJ2-1; v_call: TRBV7-8; clone_size: .; cdr3_aa: CASLLNSYNEQFF; cdr3_nt: TGTGCCAGCTTGTTAAACAGCTACAATGAGCAGTTCTTC
d_call: .; j_call: TRBJ2-7; v_call: TRBV13; clone_size: .; cdr3_aa: CASSLEVGASSYEQYF; cdr3_nt: TGTGCCAGCAGCTTAGAGGTGGGAGCGAGCTCCTACGAGCAGTACTTC
d_call: TRBD1; j_call: TRBJ2-7; v_call: TRBV11-3; clone_size: .; cdr3_aa: CASSLTTGETREQYF; cdr3_nt: TGTGCCAGCAGCTTAACGACAGGGGAGACGAGAGAGCAGTACTTC
d_call: .; j_call: TRBJ2-2; v_call: TRBV7-3; clone_size: .; cdr3_aa: CASSILTAGQTNTGELFF; cdr3_nt: TGTGCCAGCAGCATACTTACCGCGGGACAGACGAACACCGGGGAGCTGTTTTTT
d_call: TRBD1; j_call: TRBJ2-2; v_call: TRBV28; clone_size: once; cdr3_aa: CASSLEQGAPGELFF; cdr3_nt: TGTGCCAGCAGTTTAGAACAGGGGGCGCCCGGGGAGCTGTTTTTT
d_call: .; j_call: TRBJ2-7; v_call: TRBV4-3; clone_size: .; cdr3_aa: CASSQDRGTYEQYF; cdr3_nt: TGCGCCAGCAGCCAAGATCGGGGGACCTACGAGCAGTACTTC
d_call: .; j_call: TRBJ2-3; v_call: TRBV11-1; clone_size: once; cdr3_aa: CASSHPITLTTDTQYF; cdr3_nt: TGTGCCAGCAGCCATCCCATCACCCTTACCACAGATACGCAGTATTTT
d_call: TRBD2; j_call: TRBJ2-7; v_call: TRBV18; clone_size: .; cdr3_aa: CAVREAGRYEQYF; cdr3_nt: TGTGCCGTCAGGGAAGCGGGAAGGTACGAGCAGTACTTC
d_call: TRBD2; j_call: TRBJ2-1; v_call: TRBV7-9; clone_size: .; cdr3_aa: CASGMGLAGTSSYNEQFF; cdr3_nt: TGTGCCAGCGGAATGGGGCTAGCGGGAACAAGCTCCTACAATGAGCAGTTCTTC
d_call: .; j_call: TRBJ2-7; v_call: TRBV11-2; clone_size: .; cdr3_aa: CASSLVGAEQYF; cdr3_nt: TGTGCCAGCAGCTTAGTGGGGGCCGAGCAGTACTTC
d_call: .; j_call: TRBJ2-7; v_call: TRBV28; clone_size: .; cdr3_aa: CASSLRVSYEQYF; cdr3_nt: TGTGCCAGCAGTTTGAGGGTCTCCTACGAGCAGTACTTC
d_call: TRBD1; j_call: TRBJ2-7; v_call: TRBV7-2; clone_size: .; cdr3_aa: CASSPRDRGSTMDSYEQYF; cdr3_nt: TGTGCCAGCAGCCCCCGGGACAGGGGATCGACTATGGACTCTTACGAGCAGTACTTC
d_call: TRBD2; j_call: TRBJ2-1; v_call: TRBV2; clone_size: .; cdr3_aa: CASSERGGAGTSYNEQFF; cdr3_nt: TGTGCCAGCAGTGAGCGGGGGGGCGCGGGAACCTCCTACAATGAGCAGTTCTTC
d_call: .; j_call: TRBJ2-1; v_call: TRBV10-2; clone_size: few; cdr3_aa: CASIGKLPSYNEQFF; cdr3_nt: TGCGCCAGCATCGGTAAACTTCCTTCCTACAATGAGCAGTTCTTC
d_call: .; j_call: TRBJ1-4; v_call: TRBV27; clone_size: .; cdr3_aa: CASRSLGNEKLFF; cdr3_nt: TGTGCCAGCAGGTCCCTGGGGAATGAAAAACTGTTTTTT
d_call: .; j_call: TRBJ1-1; v_call: TRBV5-1; clone_size: .; cdr3_aa: CASSLAAGGNTEAFF; cdr3_nt: TGCGCCAGCAGCTTGGCCGCCGGGGGGAACACTGAAGCTTTCTTT
d_call: .; j_call: TRBJ2-7; v_call: TRBV7-9; clone_size: once; cdr3_aa: CASSSPKTPYEQYF; cdr3_nt: TGTGCCAGCAGCTCCCCCAAGACACCATACGAGCAGTACTTC
d_call: .; j_call: TRBJ2-3; v_call: TRBV7-9; clone_size: .; cdr3_aa: CASSPARANTDTQYF; cdr3_nt: TGTGCCAGCAGCCCAGCCCGCGCCAACACAGATACGCAGTATTTT
d_call: .; j_call: TRBJ2-1; v_call: TRBV2; clone_size: once; cdr3_aa: CASPLLGRVSYNEQFF; cdr3_nt: TGTGCCAGCCCTCTCTTAGGCCGGGTCTCCTACAATGAGCAGTTCTTC
d_call: .; j_call: TRBJ1-2; v_call: TRBV18; clone_size: .; cdr3_aa: CASSPLGQSDYSNYGYTF; cdr3_nt: TGTGCCAGCTCACCGCTCGGACAGAGCGATTACTCTAACTATGGCTACACCTTC